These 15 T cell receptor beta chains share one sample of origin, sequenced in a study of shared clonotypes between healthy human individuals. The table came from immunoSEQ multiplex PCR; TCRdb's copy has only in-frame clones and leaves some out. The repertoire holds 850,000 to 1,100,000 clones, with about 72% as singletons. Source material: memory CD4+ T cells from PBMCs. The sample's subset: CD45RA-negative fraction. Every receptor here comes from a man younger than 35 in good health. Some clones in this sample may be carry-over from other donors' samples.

CDR3 loop: CASKRERGYNEQFF. The CDR3 DNA is TGTGCCAGCAAGCGCGAGAGAGGCTACAATGAGCAGTTCTTC. This sequence joins TRBV28 and TRBJ2-1, with D uncertain. Trimming took off 7 bases at V and 3 bases at J, with 13 bases between the two ends. The CDR3 is made up of 14 amino acids. Germline V lookup: CDR1 MDHEN, CDR2 SYDVKM.

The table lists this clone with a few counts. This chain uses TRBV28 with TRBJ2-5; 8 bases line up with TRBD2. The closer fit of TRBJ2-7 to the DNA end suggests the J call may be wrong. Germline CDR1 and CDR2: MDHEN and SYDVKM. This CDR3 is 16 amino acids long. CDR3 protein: CASSSSSGGRPLEQYF. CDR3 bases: TGTGCCAGCAGTTCATCCTCGGGGGGGCGACCTCTCGAGCAGTACTTC.

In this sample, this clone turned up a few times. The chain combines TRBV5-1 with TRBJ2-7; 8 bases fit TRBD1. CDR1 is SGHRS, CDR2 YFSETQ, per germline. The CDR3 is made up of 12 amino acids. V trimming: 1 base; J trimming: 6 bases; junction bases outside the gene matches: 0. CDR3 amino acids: CASSLTGGEQYF. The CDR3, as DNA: TGCGCCAGCAGCTTGACAGGGGGCGAGCAGTACTTC.

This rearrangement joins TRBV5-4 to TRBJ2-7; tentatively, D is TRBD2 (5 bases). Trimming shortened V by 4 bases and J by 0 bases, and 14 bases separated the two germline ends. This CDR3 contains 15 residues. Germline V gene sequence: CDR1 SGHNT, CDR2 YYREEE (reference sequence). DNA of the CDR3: TGTGCCAGCAGCCCCAGCGGAACGTTCTCCTACGAGCAGTACTTC. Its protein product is CASSPSGTFSYEQYF.

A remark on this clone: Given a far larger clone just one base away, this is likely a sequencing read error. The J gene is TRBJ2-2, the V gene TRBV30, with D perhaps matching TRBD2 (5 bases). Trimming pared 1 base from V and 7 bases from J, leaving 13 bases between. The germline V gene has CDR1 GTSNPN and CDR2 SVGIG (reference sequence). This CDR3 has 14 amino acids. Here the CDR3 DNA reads TGTGCCTGGAGTGCCCAGCACCGGGGCGGGGAGCTGTTTTTT. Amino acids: CAWSAQHRGGELFF.

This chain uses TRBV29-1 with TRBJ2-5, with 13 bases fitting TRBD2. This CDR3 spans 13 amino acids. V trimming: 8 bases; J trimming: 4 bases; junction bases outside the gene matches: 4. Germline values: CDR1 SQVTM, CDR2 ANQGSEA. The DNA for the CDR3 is TGCAGCTCTCGGACTAGCGGGGGAGAGACCCAGTACTTC. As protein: CSSRTSGGETQYF.

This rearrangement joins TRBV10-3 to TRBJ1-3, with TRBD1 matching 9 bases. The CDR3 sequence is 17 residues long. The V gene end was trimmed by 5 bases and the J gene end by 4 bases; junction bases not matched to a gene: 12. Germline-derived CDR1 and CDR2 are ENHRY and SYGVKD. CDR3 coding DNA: TGTGCCATCAGTCCCGGGACAGGGAGGATTGGAGGAAACACCATATATTTT. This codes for CAISPGTGRIGGNTIYF.

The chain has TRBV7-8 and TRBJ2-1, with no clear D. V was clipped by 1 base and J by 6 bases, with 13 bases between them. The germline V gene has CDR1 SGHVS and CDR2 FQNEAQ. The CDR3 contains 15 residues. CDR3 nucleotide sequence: TGTGCCAGCAGCTTAGACCCAGGCTCTGGCAATGAGCAGTTCTTC. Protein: CASSLDPGSGNEQFF.

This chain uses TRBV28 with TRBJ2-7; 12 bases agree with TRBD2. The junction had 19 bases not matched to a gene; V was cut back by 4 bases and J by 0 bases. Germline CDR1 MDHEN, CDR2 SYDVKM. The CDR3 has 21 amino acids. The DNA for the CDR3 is TGTGCCAGCAGTTCCCTTTCCCCCCCTAGCGGGAGGGCCTCACTCTCCTACGAGCAGTACTTC. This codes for CASSSLSPPSGRASLSYEQYF.

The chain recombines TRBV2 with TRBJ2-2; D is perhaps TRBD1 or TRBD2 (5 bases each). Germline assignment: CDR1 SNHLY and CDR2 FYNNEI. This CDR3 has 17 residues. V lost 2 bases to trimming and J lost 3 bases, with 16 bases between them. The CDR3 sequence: CASSEMGQGRYTGELFF. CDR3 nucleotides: TGTGCCAGCAGTGAAATGGGGCAGGGACGTTACACCGGGGAGCTGTTTTTT.

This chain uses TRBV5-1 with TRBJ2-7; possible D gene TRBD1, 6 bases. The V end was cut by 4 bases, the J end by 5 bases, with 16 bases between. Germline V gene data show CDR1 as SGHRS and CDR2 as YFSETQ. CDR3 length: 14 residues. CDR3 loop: CASSVQQGRDEQYF. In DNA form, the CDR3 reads TGCGCCAGCAGCGTCCAACAGGGTCGGGACGAGCAGTACTTC.

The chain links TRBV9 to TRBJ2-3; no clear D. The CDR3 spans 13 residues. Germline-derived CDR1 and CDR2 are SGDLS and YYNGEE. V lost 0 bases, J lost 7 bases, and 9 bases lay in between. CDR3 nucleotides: TGTGCCAGCAGCGTAGCCGAGGCCTATACGCAGTATTTT. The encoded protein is CASSVAEAYTQYF.

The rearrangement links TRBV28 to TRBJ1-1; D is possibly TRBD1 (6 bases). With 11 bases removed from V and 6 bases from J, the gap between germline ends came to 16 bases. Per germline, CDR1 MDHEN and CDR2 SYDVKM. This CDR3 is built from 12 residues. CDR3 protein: CAGTKQGPEAFF. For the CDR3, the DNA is TGTGCCGGCACCAAACAGGGCCCTGAAGCTTTCTTT.

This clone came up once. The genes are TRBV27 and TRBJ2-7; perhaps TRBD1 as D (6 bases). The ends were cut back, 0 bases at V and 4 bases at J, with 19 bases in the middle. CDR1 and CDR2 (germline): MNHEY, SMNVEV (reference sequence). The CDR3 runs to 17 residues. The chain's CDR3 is CASSLSKRGRGMYEQYF. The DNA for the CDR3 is TGTGCCAGCAGTTTATCGAAACGGGGCAGGGGCATGTACGAGCAGTACTTC.

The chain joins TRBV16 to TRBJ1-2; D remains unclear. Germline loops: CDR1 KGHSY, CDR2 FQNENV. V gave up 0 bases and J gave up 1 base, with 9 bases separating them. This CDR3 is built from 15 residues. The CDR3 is CASSQSGLHNYGYTF. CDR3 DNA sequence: TGTGCCAGCAGCCAATCTGGACTCCATAACTATGGCTACACCTTC.